Each of the 22 T cell receptor beta chains below was sequenced from the same sample in a study of T cell repertoires in cytomegalovirus infection. No antigen has been identified for these receptors. TCRdb reprocessed the reads with MiXCR, giving one entry per CDR3 protein. Seen here are about 770,000 distinct CDR3 sequences, under 35% observed once, and the top ten hold approximately 14%. The sequencing used cultured CD8+ T cells from PBMCs, collected from culture after CMV antigen stimulation. These receptors were collected from a human donor in good health (CMV status not recorded). Some clones in this sample may be carry-over from other donors' samples.

This clonotype was recorded a few times. The chain joins TRBV27 to TRBJ1-2, with D perhaps TRBD1 (6 bases). CDR1 and CDR2 (germline): MNHEY, SMNVEV (reference sequence). The germline V and J ends were trimmed by 0 bases and 0 bases, with 8 bases remaining between them. This CDR3 is built from 15 residues. Here the CDR3 DNA reads TGTGCCAGCAGTTTATCGACAGGTTCTAACTATGGCTACACCTTC. Protein: CASSLSTGSNYGYTF.

The chain joins TRBV5-6 to TRBJ2-1; D is perhaps TRBD1 or TRBD2 (6 bases each). CDR1 and CDR2 from the germline V gene are SGHDT and YYEEEE. The CDR3 runs to 16 residues. The V and J ends lost 3 bases and 2 bases respectively, with 15 bases between them. The CDR3 DNA follows: TGTGCCAGCAGCTCTAACGAAGGGGGGACCTACAATGAGCAGTTCTTC. Translating gives CASSSNEGGTYNEQFF.

A few counts support this clonotype. The chain has TRBV4-1 and TRBJ1-1; 11 nucleotides agree with TRBD1. Germline loops: CDR1 MGHRA, CDR2 YSYEKL. Trimming took 3 bases from V and 1 from J; bases not matched to a gene: 13. The CDR3 is 19 amino acids. The CDR3 protein is CASSHPTYIGQGANTEAFF. The CDR3 DNA reads TGCGCCAGCAGCCATCCTACTTATATCGGACAGGGGGCGAACACTGAAGCTTTCTTT.

This clonotype was recorded many times. The chain is built from TRBV7-8 and TRBJ2-5, with 10 bases identical to TRBD2. The germline CDR1 and CDR2 sequences are SGHVS and FQNEAQ. J was trimmed by 2 bases and V by 2 bases; bases with no gene match: 2. CDR3 size: 15 residues. In nucleotides, the CDR3 is TGTGCCAGCAGCTTACTAGCGGGGGAACAAGAGACCCAGTACTTC. Encoded protein: CASSLLAGEQETQYF. Full variable domain (outside the CDR3, taken from reference TRBV7-8 and TRBJ2-5): GAGVSQSPRYKVAKRGQDVALRCDPISGHVSLFWYQQALGQGPEFLTYFQNEAQLDKSGLPSDRFFAERPEGSVSTLKIQRTQQEDSAVYLCASSLLAGEQETQYFGPGTRLLVL.

This clonotype has just a few counts. The gene calls are TRBV7-9 and TRBJ2-1, with 7 bases fitting TRBD2. CDR3 size: 19 residues. Germline V CDR1 and CDR2: SEHNR, FQNEAQ (reference sequence). The V segment lost 5 bases and the J segment 3 bases; nucleotides outside the gene matches: 19. The chain's CDR3 is CASSPLTVGGEKNYNEQFF. The DNA for the CDR3 is TGTGCCAGCAGCCCCTTGACGGTTGGGGGGGAAAAAAACTACAATGAGCAGTTCTTC.

This clonotype appeared a few times. This sequence joins TRBV7-9 and TRBJ2-1; TRBD1 aligns across 9 bases. The CDR3 totals 15 residues. Germline CDR1 and CDR2: SEHNR and FQNEAQ (reference sequence). J lost 8 bases, V lost 6 bases, and 11 bases had no gene match. This chain's CDR3 is CASSSRDRAWDEQFF. CDR3 nucleotide sequence: TGTGCCAGCAGTTCCCGGGACAGGGCTTGGGATGAGCAGTTCTTC.

The chain joins TRBV13 to TRBJ1-1; 8 bases align to TRBD1. The length of the CDR3 is 14 residues. Germline V gives CDR1 PRHDT, CDR2 FYEKMQ (reference sequence). V was pared by 5 bases and J by 4 bases, with 6 bases of the junction left unmatched. The CDR3 DNA follows: TGTGCCAGCAGCAATCAGGGGGCTGGCACTGAAGCTTTCTTT. Translated, it gives CASSNQGAGTEAFF.

This clonotype was seen more than once but under ten times. The rearrangement joins TRBV10-3 to TRBJ2-7; the match to TRBD2 covers 10 bases. V lost 0 bases and J lost 6; bases outside the gene matches: 2. The CDR3 consists of 14 residues. CDR1 ENHRY and CDR2 SYGVKD come from the germline V gene. The CDR3 DNA is TGTGCCATCAGTGAGTCTTTAGCGGGGGGCGAGCAGTACGTC. Its protein is CAISESLAGGEQYV.

This clonotype was observed a handful of times. The rearrangement uses TRBV24-1 and TRBJ2-3; TRBD1 aligns across 7 bases. J was trimmed by 10 bases and V by 3 bases; bases with no gene match: 12. CDR1 and CDR2 from the germline V gene are KGHDR and SFDVKD. This CDR3 has 15 residues. The CDR3 DNA is TGTGCCACCAGTGATCCCGGGACAGCTGATGAGGCGCAGTATTTT. It encodes CATSDPGTADEAQYF.

V usage is TRBV5-8 and J usage is TRBJ2-3, with D unclear. Between the trimmed V and J ends, which lost 6 bases and 0 bases, there was a span of 11 bases. This CDR3 region has 14 residues. Germline-derived CDR1 and CDR2 are SGHTS and YDEGEE. CDR3 DNA: TGTGCCAGCACTCTTTTGAGTAGCACAGATACGCAGTATTTT. Translating gives CASTLLSSTDTQYF.

V is TRBV28 and J is TRBJ1-6, with a possible D match to TRBD1 (5 bases). V gave up 4 bases and J gave up 4 bases, with 11 bases separating them. There are 15 residues in the CDR3. Germline lookup yields CDR1 MDHEN and CDR2 SYDVKM. The CDR3 DNA is TGTGCCAGCAGTTCGACAGCGAGTTATAATTCACCCCTCCACTTT. Translated: CASSSTASYNSPLHF.

The rearrangement uses TRBV28 and TRBJ1-3, with TRBD1 matching over 7 bases. The CDR3 has 17 residues. V dropped 3 bases and J dropped 8; count of bases not matched to a gene: 16. Per germline, CDR1 MDHEN and CDR2 SYDVKM. The chain's CDR3 is CASSLGSLWQGEDTIYF. CDR3 sequence (DNA): TGTGCCAGCAGTTTGGGTAGTTTATGGCAGGGGGAGGACACCATATATTTT.

Many counts were recorded for this clonotype. This chain uses TRBV7-2 with TRBJ1-1, with TRBD1 matching over 9 bases. V shed 5 bases, J shed 2 bases, and the junction held 9 bases outside the gene matches. Germline V CDR1 and CDR2: SGHTA, FQGNSA. There are 16 residues in the CDR3. Here the CDR3 reads CASSPHRDRVNTEAFF. The CDR3 DNA follows: TGTGCCAGCAGCCCCCATCGGGACAGGGTTAACACTGAAGCTTTCTTT.

The chain recombines TRBV7-6 with TRBJ2-5; D might be TRBD1 or TRBD2, each matching 5 bases. Between the trimmed V and J ends, which lost 1 base and 5 bases, there was a span of 14 bases. The germline gives CDR1 SGHVS, CDR2 FNYEAQ. There are 15 residues in the CDR3. Here the CDR3 reads CASSLDGALGETQYF. Here the CDR3 DNA reads TGTGCCAGCAGCTTAGACGGGGCCCTGGGGGAGACCCAGTACTTC.

The V gene is TRBV11-2, the J gene TRBJ1-4; D might be TRBD1 (6 bases). Looked up from germline, CDR1 is SGHAT and CDR2 is FQNNGV. Trimming removed 5 bases at V and 8 bases at J, with 24 bases between. This CDR3 is built from 17 residues. CDR3 region: CASSPFLEATGGEKLFF. Written as DNA, the CDR3 is TGTGCCAGCAGCCCGTTTTTGGAGGCAACCGGGGGCGAAAAACTGTTTTTT.

The chain has TRBV7-3 and TRBJ2-5, with D possibly matching TRBD2 (7 bases). CDR1 and CDR2 from the germline V gene are SGHTA and FQGTGA. The CDR3 totals 14 residues. V lost 8 bases and J lost 5, with 18 bases in between. CDR3: CASSMGGRRETQYF. Here the CDR3 DNA reads TGTGCCAGCTCGATGGGGGGGCGCCGGGAGACCCAGTACTTC.

The V and J genes are TRBV27 and TRBJ2-1; D is undetermined. This CDR3 spans 12 amino acids. Germline loops: CDR1 MNHEY, CDR2 SMNVEV (reference sequence). V was cut by 6 bases and J by 10 bases, with 13 bases left in between. CDR3 loop: CASSLPAREQFF. The CDR3 DNA sequence: TGTGCCAGCAGCCTCCCGGCCCGGGAGCAGTTCTTC.

This clonotype was counted a few times. The chain couples TRBV10-3 to TRBJ2-5; D might be TRBD2 (6 bases). The V gene lost 5 bases and the J gene lost 0 bases, with 16 bases spanning the gap. CDR3 length: 16 residues. Germline V CDR1 and CDR2: ENHRY, SYGVKD. CDR3: CAISSGRGNYQETQYF. In DNA, the CDR3 is TGTGCCATCAGTTCCGGGCGGGGAAACTACCAAGAGACCCAGTACTTC.

This clonotype was detected a few times. The chain carries TRBV2 and TRBJ2-3; D is possibly TRBD1 (5 bases). The CDR3 contains 14 residues. Per the germline V gene, CDR1 is SNHLY and CDR2 is FYNNEI. The V gene lost 2 bases and the J gene lost 0 bases, with 6 bases spanning the gap. The CDR3 region is CASSEYRSTDTQYF. The CDR3 DNA is TGTGCCAGCAGTGAATACAGGAGCACAGATACGCAGTATTTT. The whole variable domain, filled in from reference TRBV2 and TRBJ2-3, reads EPEVTQTPSHQVTQMGQEVILRCVPISNHLYFYWYRQILGQKVEFLVSFYNNEISEKSEIFDDQFSVERPDGSNFTLKIRSTKLEDSAMYFCASSEYRSTDTQYFGPGTRLTVL.

This clonotype was counted many times. This chain links TRBV28 with TRBJ1-1; D is uncertain. The germline gives CDR1 MDHEN, CDR2 SYDVKM. V lost 2 bases, J lost 4 bases, and 11 bases lay in between. The CDR3 consists of 14 residues. The DNA of the CDR3 is TGTGCCAGCAGTTTAGAGGGAGTGTTCACTGAAGCTTTCTTT. This sequence encodes CASSLEGVFTEAFF.

The V and J genes are TRBV6-1 and TRBJ2-3; no clear D. Trimming took off 3 bases at V and 2 bases at J, with 3 bases between the two ends. Germline CDR1 reads MNHNS; CDR2 reads SASEGT. CDR3 length equals 12 residues. CDR3 DNA sequence: TGTGCCAGCAGTGACCCCACAGATACGCAGTATTTT. This gives the protein CASSDPTDTQYF.

In the case of this clonotype: Mismatch with germline at one junction end may stem from a read error. The chain combines TRBV5-3 with TRBJ2-1; D is uncertain. TRBV5-3 is annotated as an ORF whose role is uncertain. The CDR3 runs to 12 residues. The CDR3 sequence is CASSLEGPPPFF. CDR3 bases: TGTGCCAGCAGCTTGGAAGGCCCCCCTCCGTTCTTC.